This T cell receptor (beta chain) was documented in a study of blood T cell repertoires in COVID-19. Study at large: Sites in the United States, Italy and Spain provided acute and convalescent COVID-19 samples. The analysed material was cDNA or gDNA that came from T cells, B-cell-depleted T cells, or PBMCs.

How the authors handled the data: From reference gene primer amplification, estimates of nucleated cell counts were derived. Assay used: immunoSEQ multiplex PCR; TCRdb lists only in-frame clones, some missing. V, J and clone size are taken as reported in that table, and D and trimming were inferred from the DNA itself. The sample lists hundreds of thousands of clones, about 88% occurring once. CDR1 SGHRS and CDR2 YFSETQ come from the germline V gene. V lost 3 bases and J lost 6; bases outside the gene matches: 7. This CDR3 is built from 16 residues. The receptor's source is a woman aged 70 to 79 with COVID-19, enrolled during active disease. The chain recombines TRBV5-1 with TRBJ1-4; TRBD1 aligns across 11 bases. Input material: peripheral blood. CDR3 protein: CASSSDRDRGDEKLFF. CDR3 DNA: TGCGCCAGCAGCTCTGACCGGGACAGGGGGGATGAAAAACTGTTTTTT.